The 9 T cell receptor beta chains below were found in one sample sequenced in a study of cytomegalovirus exposure and HLA in healthy donors. Primers for the PCR totalled 60 Vbeta and 13 Jbeta. Measured with immunoSEQ multiplex PCR; TCRdb has only the in-frame clones, and not every one. Among about 90,000 clones listed, 50% to 80% were seen once. Material: PBMCs. The receptors originated from a young man in good health and CMV-seronegative.

This chain uses TRBV15 with TRBJ1-5; the match to TRBD1 covers 10 bases. The V gene end was trimmed by 1 base and the J gene end by 6 bases; junction bases not matched to a gene: 9. The CDR3 runs to 17 residues. CDR1 and CDR2 (germline): LNHNV, YYDKDF (reference sequence). The CDR3 here is CATSRGTGGWRFQPQHF. DNA for the CDR3: TGTGCCACCAGCAGAGGGACAGGGGGATGGCGCTTTCAGCCCCAGCATTTT.

The V call is TRBV5-4, the J call TRBJ2-7; tentatively, D is TRBD2 (6 bases). Germline CDR1 SGHNT, CDR2 YYREEE (reference sequence). V was trimmed by 2 bases and J by 5 bases, leaving 14 bases between them. This CDR3 comprises 14 residues. In DNA, the CDR3 is TGTGCCAGCAGCTTCTTCGGGGGATTCGACGAGCAGTACTTC. Amino acids: CASSFFGGFDEQYF.

This clone occurred a few times. The gene calls are TRBV5-6 and TRBJ1-4, with 9 bases aligning to TRBD1. V was clipped by 4 bases and J by 7 bases; unmatched bases: 8. The CDR3 runs to 15 residues. CDR1 and CDR2 from the germline V gene are SGHDT and YYEEEE. The CDR3 sequence is CASSIRQGVGEKLFF. DNA of the CDR3: TGTGCCAGCAGCATTCGACAGGGGGTGGGTGAAAAACTGTTTTTT.

The chain uses TRBV18 and TRBJ1-1, with 8 bases that match TRBD1. Germline lookup yields CDR1 KGHSH and CDR2 LQKENI. The CDR3 has 15 amino acids. The V gene end was trimmed by 2 bases and the J gene end by 5 bases; junction bases not matched to a gene: 7. The CDR3 is CASSPGPGGLTEAFF. The CDR3 DNA sequence: TGTGCCAGCTCACCAGGGCCAGGGGGCTTGACTGAAGCTTTCTTT.

This clone was seen more than once but under ten times. V and J are TRBV5-1 and TRBJ2-6; possible D gene TRBD2, 6 bases. This CDR3 is 15 amino acids long. Germline values: CDR1 SGHRS, CDR2 YFSETQ. V dropped 5 bases and J dropped 3 bases, with 12 bases sitting between them. The CDR3 region has the DNA TGCGCCAGCAGATACCTTAGCGGTGGGGCCAACGTCCTGACTTTC. Translation: CASRYLSGGANVLTF.

The sample holds a few counts of this clone. This rearrangement joins TRBV7-3 to TRBJ2-5; D is possibly TRBD2 (6 bases). Germline V CDR1 and CDR2: SGHTA, FQGTGA. This CDR3 is 14 amino acids long. Trimming pared 0 bases from V and 4 bases from J, leaving 9 bases between. CDR3 nucleotides: TGTGCCAGCAGCTTAACCGGGGGAGGAGAGACCCAGTACTTC. This sequence encodes CASSLTGGGETQYF.

This clone was seen a handful of times. The genes are TRBV6-5 and TRBJ1-6; TRBD1 matches 10 bases. V trimming: 5 bases; J trimming: 9 bases; junction bases outside the gene matches: 1. There are 13 residues in the CDR3. Germline loops: CDR1 MNHEY, CDR2 SVGAGI. CDR3 DNA sequence: TGTGCCAGCAGTGGGGACAGGGGTTCACCCCTCCACTTT. Translating gives CASSGDRGSPLHF.

This clone was recorded once. The chain recombines TRBV12-5 with TRBJ2-4, with 8 bases identical to TRBD1. V was clipped by 6 bases and J by 7 bases; unmatched bases: 8. CDR1 is LGHNT and CDR2 is FRNRAP in the germline V gene. This CDR3 spans 14 amino acids. CDR3 sequence reads: CASGLGQGANIQYF. CDR3 bases: TGTGCTAGTGGCCTAGGACAGGGCGCGAACATTCAGTACTTC.

This clone was observed a few times. The CDR3 protein is CASSGTGVSGNTIYF. The CDR3 DNA reads as TGTGCCAGCAGCGGCACAGGTGTCTCTGGAAACACCATATATTTT. V is TRBV9 and J is TRBJ1-3; a possible D gene is TRBD1 (5 bases). CDR3 length: 15 amino acids. Trimming took 3 bases from V and 0 from J, leaving 10 bases between them. Per germline, CDR1 SGDLS and CDR2 YYNGEE.